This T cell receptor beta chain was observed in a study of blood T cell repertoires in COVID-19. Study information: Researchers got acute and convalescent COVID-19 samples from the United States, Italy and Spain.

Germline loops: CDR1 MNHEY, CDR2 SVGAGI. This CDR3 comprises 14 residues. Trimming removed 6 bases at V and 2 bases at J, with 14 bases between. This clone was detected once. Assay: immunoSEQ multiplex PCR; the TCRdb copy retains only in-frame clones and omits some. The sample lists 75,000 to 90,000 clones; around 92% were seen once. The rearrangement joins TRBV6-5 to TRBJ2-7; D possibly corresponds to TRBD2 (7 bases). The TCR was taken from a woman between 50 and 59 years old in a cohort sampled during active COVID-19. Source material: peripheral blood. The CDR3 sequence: CASRGGGGPYEQYF. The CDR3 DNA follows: TGTGCCAGCAGGGGGGGCGGGGGCCCCTACGAGCAGTACTTC.